This T cell receptor beta chain emerged from a study of cytomegalovirus exposure and HLA in healthy donors. The PCR used 60 Vbeta and 13 Jbeta primers. Assay: immunoSEQ multiplex PCR; the TCRdb copy retains only in-frame clones and omits some. The table includes some 130,000 clones, more than 60% detected once. Trimming pared 4 bases from V and 1 base from J, leaving 7 bases between. CDR1 and CDR2 (germline): LNHDA, SQIVND (reference sequence). This CDR3 comprises 14 residues. Study-wide results and limits: A later analysis by the authors found several of the most significant clusters apparently linked to common viral pathogens. Researchers counted about 150 TCR beta chains as cytomegalovirus-associated.

Comment on this clone: Its antigen is not identified.

This receptor was identified in a woman under 30 in good health and CMV-seronegative. The V and J genes are TRBV19 and TRBJ2-2; D gene unclear. The sample was PBMCs. CDR3 nucleotide sequence: TGTGCCAGTAGTAAAAATAAGAACACCGGGGAGCTGTTTTTT. This encodes CASSKNKNTGELFF.